This TCR beta chain was sequenced for a study of T cell clonotyping in hematopoietic cell transplantation. General study results and limits: Recipient TCR diversity dropped after transplant; expanded clonotypes rose from day 30 to 180. At the given depth, recipient repertoires were over 97% de novo clonotypes.

The time point was: recipient sample about 28 days before transplant, after cytoreduction. Recipients were bled about 28 days pretransplant and at posttransplant days 30, 100, 180. Points on this clone: No antigen is known for it.

The V gene's germline CDR1 is LGHNA and CDR2 YSLEER. V lost 3 bases and J 8 bases, leaving 14 bases between the germline ends. The CDR3 is made up of 14 amino acids. Libraries were prepared by immunoSEQ multiplex PCR; TCRdb keeps only in-frame clonotypes and omits some of them. The sample has about 16,000 clones, roughly 93% seen once. This receptor was obtained from a man younger than 30 with biphenotypic leukemia. Some clones in this sample may be carry-over from other donors' samples. The chain employs TRBV4-3 and TRBJ2-1; D gene ambiguous. Sequenced here: peripheral blood mononuclear cells, sampled before stem cell transplant. CDR3 DNA sequence: TGCGCCAGCAGCCAGTACCCTCAGGCGGATGAGCAGTTCTTC. Amino acid sequence: CASSQYPQADEQFF.